This TCR beta chain was profiled in a study of immune heterogeneity within non-small cell lung tumors. This clonotype was detected ten times or more. With V trimmed by 0 bases and J by 3 bases, 4 bases remained unmatched. Germline assignment: CDR1 GTSNPN and CDR2 SVGIG (reference sequence). The CDR3 extends over 14 amino acids. TCR beta CDR3 regions came from multiplex PCR with 32 forward V and 13 reverse J primers. TCRdb re-analysed the multiplex PCR reads in MiXCR, keeping a single row per CDR3 protein. The table shows about 20,000 distinct CDR3 sequences, with about 30% occurring only once. TCRs were amplified from 600 to 700 ng gDNA of bulk tumor per sample. Surgery yielded several widely spaced biopsies per primary tumor. Untreated, newly diagnosed non-small cell lung cancer patients underwent curative surgery.

The material sequenced was lung tumor tissue. The TCR was taken from a man aged 35-49 years with non-small cell lung cancer. The chain uses TRBV30 and TRBJ2-7; 8 positions match TRBD1. The chain's CDR3 is CAWSVGQGIYEQYF. The CDR3 DNA follows: TGTGCCTGGAGTGTCGGACAGGGTATCTACGAGCAGTACTTC.